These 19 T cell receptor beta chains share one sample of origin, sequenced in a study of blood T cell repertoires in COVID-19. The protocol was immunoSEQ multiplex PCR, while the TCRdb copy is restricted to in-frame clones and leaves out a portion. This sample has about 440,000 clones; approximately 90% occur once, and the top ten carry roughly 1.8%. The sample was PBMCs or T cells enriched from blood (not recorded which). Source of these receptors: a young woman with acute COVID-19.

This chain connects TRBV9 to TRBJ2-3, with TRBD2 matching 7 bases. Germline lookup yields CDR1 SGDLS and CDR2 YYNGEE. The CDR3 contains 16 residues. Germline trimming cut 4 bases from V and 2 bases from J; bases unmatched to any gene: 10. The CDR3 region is CASSSSRERATDTQYF. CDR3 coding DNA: TGTGCCAGCAGCTCTTCGCGGGAGAGGGCCACAGATACGCAGTATTTT.

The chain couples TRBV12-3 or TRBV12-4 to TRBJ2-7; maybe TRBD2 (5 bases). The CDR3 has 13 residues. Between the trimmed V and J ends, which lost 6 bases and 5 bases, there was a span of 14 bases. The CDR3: CASSRGEVNEQYF. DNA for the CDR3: TGTGCCAGCAGCCGGGGAGAGGTGAACGAGCAGTACTTC.

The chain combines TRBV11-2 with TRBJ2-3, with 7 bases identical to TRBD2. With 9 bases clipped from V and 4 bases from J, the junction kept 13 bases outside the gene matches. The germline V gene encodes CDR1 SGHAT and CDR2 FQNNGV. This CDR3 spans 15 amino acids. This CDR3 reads CASTTVRGVADTQYF. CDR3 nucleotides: TGTGCCAGTACCACGGTTCGGGGGGTCGCAGATACGCAGTATTTT. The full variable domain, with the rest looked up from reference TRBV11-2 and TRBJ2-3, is EAGVAQSPRYKIIEKRQSVAFWCNPISGHATLYWYQQILGQGPKLLIQFQNNGVVDDSQLPKDRFSAERLKGVDSTLKIQPAKLEDSAVYLCASTTVRGVADTQYFGPGTRLTVL.

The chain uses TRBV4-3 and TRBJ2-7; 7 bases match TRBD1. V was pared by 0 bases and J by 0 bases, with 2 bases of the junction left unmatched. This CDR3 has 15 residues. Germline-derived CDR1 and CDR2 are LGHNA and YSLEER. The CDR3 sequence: CASSQETGDSYEQYF. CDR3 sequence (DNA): TGCGCCAGCAGCCAAGAAACAGGGGACTCCTACGAGCAGTACTTC.

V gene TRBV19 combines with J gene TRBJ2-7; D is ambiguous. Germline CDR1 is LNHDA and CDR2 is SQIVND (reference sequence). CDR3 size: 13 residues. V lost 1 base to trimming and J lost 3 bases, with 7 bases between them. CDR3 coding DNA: TGTGCCAGTAGTATAGGTGCCGGCTACGAGCAGTACTTC. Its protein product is CASSIGAGYEQYF.

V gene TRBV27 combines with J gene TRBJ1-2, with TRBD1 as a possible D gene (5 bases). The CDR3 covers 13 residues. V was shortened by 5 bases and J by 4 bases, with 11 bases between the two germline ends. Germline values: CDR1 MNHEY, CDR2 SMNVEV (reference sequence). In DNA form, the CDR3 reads TGTGCCAGCAGTGGGGGGACTCTCTATGGCTACACCTTC. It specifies CASSGGTLYGYTF.

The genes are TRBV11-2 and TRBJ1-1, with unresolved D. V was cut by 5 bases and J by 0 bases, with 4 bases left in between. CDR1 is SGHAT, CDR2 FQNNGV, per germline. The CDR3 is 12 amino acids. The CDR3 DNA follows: TGTGCCAGCAGCCCTATGAACACTGAAGCTTTCTTT. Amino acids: CASSPMNTEAFF.

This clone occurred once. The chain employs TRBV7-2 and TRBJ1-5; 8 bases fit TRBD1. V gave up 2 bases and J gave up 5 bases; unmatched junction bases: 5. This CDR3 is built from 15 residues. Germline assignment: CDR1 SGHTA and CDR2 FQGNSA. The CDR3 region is CASSLNAGGDQPQHF. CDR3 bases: TGTGCCAGCAGCTTAAACGCAGGGGGCGATCAGCCCCAGCATTTT.

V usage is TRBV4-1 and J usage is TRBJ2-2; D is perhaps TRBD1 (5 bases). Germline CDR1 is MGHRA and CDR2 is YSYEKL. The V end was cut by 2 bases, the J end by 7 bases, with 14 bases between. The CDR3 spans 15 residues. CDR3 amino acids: CASSQNMGPIGELFF. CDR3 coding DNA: TGCGCCAGCAGCCAAAATATGGGGCCGATCGGGGAGCTGTTTTTT.

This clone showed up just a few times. This CDR3 is CASSLVPSSYEQYF. The CDR3 DNA reads TGTGCCAGCAGCTTGGTTCCGAGCTCCTACGAGCAGTACTTC. V gene TRBV5-6 combines with J gene TRBJ2-7; no definite D call. The CDR3 loop spans 14 amino acids. With 0 bases removed from V and 0 bases from J, the gap between germline ends came to 7 bases. Germline V gene lookup returns CDR1 SGHDT and CDR2 YYEEEE.

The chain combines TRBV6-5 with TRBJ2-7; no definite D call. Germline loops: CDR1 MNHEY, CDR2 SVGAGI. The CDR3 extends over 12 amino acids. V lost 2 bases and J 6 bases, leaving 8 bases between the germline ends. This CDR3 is CASSYLSGEQYF. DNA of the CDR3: TGTGCCAGCAGTTACCTAAGTGGCGAGCAGTACTTC.

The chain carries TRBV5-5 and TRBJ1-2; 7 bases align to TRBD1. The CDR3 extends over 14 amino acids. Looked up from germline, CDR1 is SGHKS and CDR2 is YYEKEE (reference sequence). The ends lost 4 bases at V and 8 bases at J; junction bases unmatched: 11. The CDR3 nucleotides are TGTGCCAGCAGCGCGACAGGGCTTCTATCGGGCTACACCTTC. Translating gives CASSATGLLSGYTF.

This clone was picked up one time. CDR3 region: CASRKTQGLAGEAFF. CDR3 bases: TGTGCCAGCAGAAAAACTCAGGGGCTAGCTGGTGAAGCTTTCTTT. The gene calls are TRBV28 and TRBJ1-1; TRBD1 might be the D (6 bases). There are 15 residues in the CDR3. Germline-derived CDR1 and CDR2 are MDHEN and SYDVKM. Trimming left V 6 bases short and J 7 bases short, with 21 bases between.

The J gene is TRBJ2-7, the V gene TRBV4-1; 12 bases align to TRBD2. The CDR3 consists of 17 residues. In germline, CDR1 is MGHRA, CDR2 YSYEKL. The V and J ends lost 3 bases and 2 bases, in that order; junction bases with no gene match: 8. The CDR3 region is CASSHQPGLAGTYEQYF. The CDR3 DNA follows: TGCGCCAGCAGCCATCAACCAGGACTAGCGGGGACCTACGAGCAGTACTTC.

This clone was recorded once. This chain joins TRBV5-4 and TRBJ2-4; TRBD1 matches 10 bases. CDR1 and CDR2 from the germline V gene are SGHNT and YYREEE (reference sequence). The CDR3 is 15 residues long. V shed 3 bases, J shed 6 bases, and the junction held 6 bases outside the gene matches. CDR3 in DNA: TGTGCCAGCAGCTCCCGGGACAGGGGTTTAAACATTCAGTACTTC. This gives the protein CASSSRDRGLNIQYF.

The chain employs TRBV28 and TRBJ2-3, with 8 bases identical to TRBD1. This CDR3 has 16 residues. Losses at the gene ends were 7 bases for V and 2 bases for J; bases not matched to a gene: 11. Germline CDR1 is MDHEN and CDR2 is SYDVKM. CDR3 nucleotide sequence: TGTGCCAGCACCGAACGAGACAGGGGACACACAGATACGCAGTATTTT. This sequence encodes CASTERDRGHTDTQYF.

The CDR3 is CASSLTGTGGNTIYF. The DNA of the CDR3 is TGCGCCAGCAGCCTTACCGGGACAGGGGGAAACACCATATATTTT. The gene calls are TRBV5-1 and TRBJ1-3; 9 bases fit TRBD1. The CDR3 has 15 residues. CDR1 and CDR2 from the germline V gene are SGHRS and YFSETQ. The ends lost 4 bases at V and 4 bases at J; junction bases unmatched: 6.

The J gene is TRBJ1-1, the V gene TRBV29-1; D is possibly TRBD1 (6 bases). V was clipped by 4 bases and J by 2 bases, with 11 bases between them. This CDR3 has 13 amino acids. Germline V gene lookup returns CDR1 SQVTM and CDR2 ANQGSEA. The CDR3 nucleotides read TGCAGCGTTGTCCAGACAGGCAACACTGAAGCTTTCTTT. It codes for CSVVQTGNTEAFF.

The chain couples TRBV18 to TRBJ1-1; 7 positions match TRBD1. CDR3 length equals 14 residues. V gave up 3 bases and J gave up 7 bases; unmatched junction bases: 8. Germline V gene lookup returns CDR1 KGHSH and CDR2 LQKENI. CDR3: CASSPLGTDDEAFF. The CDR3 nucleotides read TGTGCCAGCTCACCGCTCGGGACAGACGATGAAGCTTTCTTT.